This TCR beta chain was captured in a study of blood T cell repertoires in COVID-19. Study as a whole: PBMCs, B-cell-depleted T cells, or T cells provided the cDNA or gDNA that made up the material.

Germline CDR1 reads LGHNA; CDR2 reads YNFKEQ. There are 13 residues in the CDR3. The table came from immunoSEQ multiplex PCR; TCRdb's copy has only in-frame clones and leaves some out. The profile shows about 67,000 clones, about four fifths of them singletons. A word on this clone: The germline gene is not matched at one end of the junction; a read error may be the cause.

The clonotype was recovered from a woman between 55 and 75 years old with acute or convalescent COVID-19. The sample taken for sequencing was peripheral blood. J is TRBJ1-1 and V is TRBV4-2; D not resolved. CDR3 protein: CASRQGLDTEAFF. The CDR3 coding sequence is TGTGCCAGCAGACAAGGGTTAGACACTGAAGCTTTCTTT.